This T cell receptor (beta chain) was retrieved from a study of beta chain features in type 1 diabetes. Expressed TCRB transcripts were sequenced, since all the RNA that had been isolated was reverse transcribed. Clones were read by immunoSEQ multiplex PCR, and TCRdb kept only the in-frame ones, dropping some. The sample comprises about 180,000 clones, about 7.8% of which are singletons, and approximately 0.85% rests with the top ten. This clone appeared many times. Antigen unknown. Study observations and caveats: All four CD4+ subsets of Type 1 diabetes patients contained TCRB CDR3s that were moderately but significantly shorter.

Between the trimmed V and J ends, which lost 7 bases and 4 bases, there was a span of 14 bases. This CDR3 region has 14 residues. Germline V gives CDR1 SGHTA, CDR2 FQGNSA. J is TRBJ2-1 and V is TRBV7-2; possibly TRBD2 for D (5 bases). The receptor was isolated from a woman aged 40 to 50 with type 1 diabetes. The sequencing sample was made of central memory CD4+ T cells from blood. The CDR3 here is CASNPGSGYNEQFF. The DNA of the CDR3 is TGTGCCAGCAACCCGGGTTCGGGGTACAATGAGCAGTTCTTC.